The 7 T cell receptor beta chains reported below all come from one sample, sequenced in a study of blood T cell repertoires in COVID-19 (dated by TCRdb to the early 2020s). Library generation was performed with the immunoSEQ multiplex PCR assay. This immuneACCESS table, as held by TCRdb, lists in-frame sequences with V and J called but not all clones. Of the missing ones, under half trace to an unresolved V gene in checked studies; the others have no known cause. Recorded for this sample are 95,000 to 150,000 clones; 85% of them occurred a single time. The ten largest clones capture about 3.9% of the sample. Sequenced sample: peripheral blood. The receptor set was obtained from a man aged 60-69 years with acute or convalescent COVID-19.

This sequence joins TRBV2 and TRBJ2-5; 8 nucleotides align to TRBD2. The CDR3 length is 16 residues. V trimming: 0 bases; J trimming: 4 bases; junction bases outside the gene matches: 7. Germline values: CDR1 SNHLY, CDR2 FYNNEI. This CDR3 reads CASSEARAGDGETQYF. The DNA for the CDR3 is TGTGCCAGCAGTGAAGCACGAGCGGGAGATGGAGAGACCCAGTACTTC.

This chain joins TRBV11-2 and TRBJ2-7; TRBD1 is a possible D gene (6 bases). Germline V lookup: CDR1 SGHAT, CDR2 FQNNGV. The V end was cut by 3 bases, the J end by 4 bases, with 7 bases between. The CDR3 length is 12 residues. The CDR3: CASSFGQYEQYF. The CDR3 nucleotides read TGTGCCAGCAGCTTCGGACAGTACGAGCAGTACTTC. The full variable domain, with the rest looked up from reference TRBV11-2 and TRBJ2-7, is EAGVAQSPRYKIIEKRQSVAFWCNPISGHATLYWYQQILGQGPKLLIQFQNNGVVDDSQLPKDRFSAERLKGVDSTLKIQPAKLEDSAVYLCASSFGQYEQYFGPGTRLTVT.

The chain employs TRBV19 and TRBJ1-1; D remains ambiguous. Looked up from germline, CDR1 is LNHDA and CDR2 is SQIVND (reference sequence). V lost 6 bases to trimming and J lost 1 base, with 21 bases between them. The CDR3 has 17 amino acids. As DNA, the CDR3 is TGTGCCAGTAGCCCCATCGGGAACATGGAGGCGAACACTGAAGCTTTCTTT. This gives the protein CASSPIGNMEANTEAFF.

The genes are TRBV24-1 and TRBJ2-1; 11 bases are shared with TRBD2. The germline V gene encodes CDR1 KGHDR and CDR2 SFDVKD. The CDR3 is made up of 18 amino acids. The V gene end was trimmed by 3 bases and the J gene end by 5 bases; junction bases not matched to a gene: 11. The CDR3 protein is CATSDPSGTSGIHNEQFF. The CDR3 DNA is TGTGCCACCAGTGATCCCTCTGGGACTAGCGGAATCCACAATGAGCAGTTCTTC.

The chain uses TRBV7-3 and TRBJ2-7, with 9 nucleotides matching TRBD2. V lost 5 bases to trimming and J lost 3 bases; unmatched junction nucleotides: 2. The germline V gene has CDR1 SGHTA and CDR2 FQGTGA. The CDR3 runs to 13 residues. This chain's CDR3 is CASSEAGGYEQYF. The DNA of the CDR3 is TGTGCCAGCAGCGAAGCGGGGGGCTACGAGCAGTACTTC.

The J gene is TRBJ2-7, the V gene TRBV15; tentative D call: TRBD1 (5 bases). V was trimmed by 0 bases and J by 6 bases, leaving 12 bases between them. CDR1 and CDR2 (germline): LNHNV, YYDKDF (reference sequence). The CDR3 spans 14 residues. CDR3 DNA: TGTGCCACCAGCAGAGATAGGGGTTGGAGCGAGCAGTACTTC. It specifies CATSRDRGWSEQYF.

A single count supports this clone. The V gene is TRBV7-2, the J gene TRBJ1-4; no clear D gene. V gave up 5 bases and J gave up 2 bases, with 9 bases separating them. This CDR3 is 14 amino acids long. Germline values: CDR1 SGHTA, CDR2 FQGNSA. The CDR3 region is CASSLQATNEKLFF. Written as DNA, the CDR3 is TGTGCCAGCAGCCTGCAGGCCACTAATGAAAAACTGTTTTTT.